The 18 T cell receptor beta chains below all came from one sample that was sequenced in a study of spatial heterogeneity in lung cancer (dated by TCRdb to the late 2010s). The time point label on this specimen signifies: sample taken at primary tumor resection. TCR sequencing used whole RNA extracted from tumor and nontumor lung tissue, or from cryopreserved PBMC samples, without cell sorting. The library was prepared using 5' RACE. These reads were obtained on a NextSeq 500. TCRdb's own reprocessing of the public reads used fastp at Q25 and MiXCR and kept productive beta chains. Each entry merges the rows of one CDR3 protein and shows their most common DNA and genes. This sample gives about 86,000 distinct CDR3 sequences in total; 10% to 15% of them show up just once. Jointly, the top ten make up about 4.6% of the sample. Sequenced here: PBMCs, sampled at surgery. These receptors were obtained from a male donor with early-stage non-small cell lung cancer.

This clonotype appeared a few times. The gene calls are TRBV18 and TRBJ1-1; 8 nucleotides match TRBD1. V was clipped by 6 bases and J by 1 base; unmatched bases: 7. Germline V gene lookup returns CDR1 KGHSH and CDR2 LQKENI. CDR3 length: 15 residues. The CDR3: CASSRAGGENTEAFF. CDR3 nucleotides: TGTGCCAGCTCCCGGGCAGGGGGCGAGAACACTGAAGCTTTCTTT.

The CDR3 coding sequence is TGCGCCAGCAGCTTGCAGGGACAGGGGGCCAATGAGCAGTTCTTC. Protein: CASSLQGQGANEQFF. V gene TRBV5-1 combines with J gene TRBJ2-1; 12 bases match TRBD1. The CDR3 extends over 15 amino acids. In germline, CDR1 is SGHRS, CDR2 YFSETQ. Trimming took 1 base from V and 6 from J; bases not matched to a gene: 2.

V and J are TRBV3-1 and TRBJ2-6, with D perhaps TRBD1 (6 bases). CDR3 size: 15 residues. CDR1 is LGHDT and CDR2 is YNNKEL in the germline V gene (reference sequence). Deletions cut 1 base from V and 10 bases from J, with 14 bases between. The CDR3 bases are TGTGCCAGCAGCCAAGCCACGACAGGTGGAAACGTCCTGACTTTC. Its translation is CASSQATTGGNVLTF.

This clonotype was observed many times. This chain connects TRBV27 to TRBJ1-2, with D tentatively TRBD1 (6 bases). Germline V gives CDR1 MNHEY, CDR2 SMNVEV (reference sequence). The V and J ends lost 4 bases and 0 bases respectively, with 12 bases between them. CDR3 length equals 15 residues. CDR3 nucleotides: TGTGCCAGCAGTTCCCTGGACAGAGCTAACTATGGCTACACCTTC. Its protein is CASSSLDRANYGYTF.

This clonotype was observed a few times. V gene TRBV12-3 or TRBV12-4 combines with J gene TRBJ2-2, with D hard to call. With 7 bases removed from V and 4 bases from J, the gap between germline ends came to 16 bases. The CDR3 loop spans 15 amino acids. CDR3 amino acids: CASMSWAPGTGELFF. CDR3 bases: TGTGCCAGCATGTCCTGGGCACCGGGCACCGGGGAGCTGTTTTTT.

The table lists this clonotype with a few counts. The chain has TRBV29-1 and TRBJ1-2; D remains unclear. The V gene lost 4 bases and the J gene lost 8 bases, with 8 bases spanning the gap. The germline V gene has CDR1 SQVTM and CDR2 ANQGSEA. The length of the CDR3 is 10 residues. The CDR3 here is CSVGTEGYTF. For the CDR3, the DNA is TGCAGCGTTGGCACGGAAGGCTACACCTTC.

This clonotype was picked up a small number of times. V gene TRBV29-1 combines with J gene TRBJ2-5; TRBD2 is a possible D gene (5 bases). V dropped 6 bases and J dropped 1 base, with 15 bases sitting between them. Germline V gene sequence: CDR1 SQVTM, CDR2 ANQGSEA. The length of the CDR3 is 14 residues. CDR3 residues: CSVGSRAIQETQYF. CDR3 nucleotides: TGCAGCGTGGGTTCGCGGGCGATCCAAGAGACCCAGTACTTC.

This chain uses TRBV5-1 with TRBJ1-1; D is possibly TRBD1 (6 bases). Trimming cost V 4 bases and J 6 bases, with 16 bases left between them. Germline loops: CDR1 SGHRS, CDR2 YFSETQ. The CDR3 runs 14 residues. CDR3 sequence: CASSPGGGPSEAFF. CDR3 bases: TGCGCCAGCAGCCCCGGGGGGGGGCCCTCTGAAGCTTTCTTT.

Details on this clonotype: One junction end does not reproduce the germline sequence, and a read error may be involved. The chain uses TRBV11-2 and TRBJ1-5, with D perhaps TRBD1 (5 bases). The CDR3 runs 13 residues. Per the germline V gene, CDR1 is SGHAT and CDR2 is FQNNGV. CDR3 loop: CASSLDGTQPQHF. For the CDR3, the DNA is TGTGCCAGCAGCCTAGACGGGACTCAGCCCCAGCATTTT.

This chain links TRBV3-1 with TRBJ2-7, with D possibly being TRBD2 (6 bases). V was trimmed by 5 bases and J by 3 bases, leaving 14 bases between them. The CDR3 sequence is 14 residues long. The germline gives CDR1 LGHDT, CDR2 YNNKEL (reference sequence). CDR3 in amino acids: CASSSDGTGYEQYF. The DNA of the CDR3 is TGTGCCAGCAGCTCGGACGGGACTGGCTACGAGCAGTACTTC.

This clonotype was seen more than once but under ten times. The rearrangement uses TRBV5-4 and TRBJ2-5; 7 nucleotides line up with TRBD1. Germline-derived CDR1 and CDR2 are SGHNT and YYREEE (reference sequence). The CDR3 runs 13 residues. The ends lost 5 bases at V and 5 bases at J; junction bases unmatched: 6. The CDR3 sequence: CASRTGDLETQYF. In DNA form, the CDR3 reads TGTGCCAGCAGAACAGGGGATTTGGAGACCCAGTACTTC.

Ten or more counts support this clonotype. The J gene is TRBJ1-1, the V gene TRBV12-3 or TRBV12-4; D gene uncertain. The CDR3 consists of 13 residues. Trimming took off 8 bases at V and 7 bases at J, with 17 bases between the two ends. Here the CDR3 DNA reads TGTGCCAGCCTCTACTTTTGGACCGATGAAGCTTTCTTT. This encodes CASLYFWTDEAFF.

The chain carries TRBV27 and TRBJ1-5, with 9 nucleotides matching TRBD1. Unmatched junction bases numbered 5, after V lost 5 bases and J lost 3 bases. The CDR3 extends over 15 amino acids. Germline loops: CDR1 MNHEY, CDR2 SMNVEV (reference sequence). The CDR3 is CASSMTGGFNQPQHF. For the CDR3, the DNA is TGTGCCAGCAGTATGACAGGGGGATTCAATCAGCCCCAGCATTTT.

This clonotype was seen many times. This chain connects TRBV28 to TRBJ2-7, with D perhaps matching TRBD1 (6 bases). Trimming took 3 bases from V and 3 from J, leaving 12 bases between them. The length of the CDR3 is 14 residues. Germline-derived CDR1 and CDR2 are MDHEN and SYDVKM. The CDR3 bases are TGTGCCAGCAGTTTCCGACAGGAGGTCTACGAGCAGTACTTC. Protein: CASSFRQEVYEQYF.

This clonotype was seen more than once but under ten times. The chain is built from TRBV5-1 and TRBJ1-1, with no clear D. CDR1 and CDR2 (germline): SGHRS, YFSETQ. V was pared by 0 bases and J by 0 bases, with 6 bases between. CDR3 length equals 14 residues. The CDR3 region has the DNA TGCGCCAGCAGCTTGGGGGCAATGAACACTGAAGCTTTCTTT. It is translated as CASSLGAMNTEAFF.

J is TRBJ2-4 and V is TRBV25-1, with D possibly called TRBD1 or TRBD2 (5 bases each). Germline V gene sequence: CDR1 MGHDK, CDR2 SYGVNS. The CDR3 spans 13 residues. V dropped 3 bases and J dropped 8 bases, with 11 bases sitting between them. Written as DNA, the CDR3 is TGTGCCAGCAGTGAGTTTGGGGGTGACATTCAGTACTTC. It codes for CASSEFGGDIQYF. Full variable domain (rest looked up from reference TRBV25-1 and TRBJ2-4): EADIYQTPRYLVIGTGKKITLECSQTMGHDKMYWYQQDPGMELHLIHYSYGVNSTEKGDLSSESTVSRIRTEHFPLTLESARPSHTSQYLCASSEFGGDIQYFGAGTRLSVL.

This clonotype occurred a few times. The chain combines TRBV5-4 with TRBJ2-1; 7 nucleotides line up with TRBD2. J lost 5 bases, V lost 7 bases, and 9 bases had no gene match. The germline CDR1 and CDR2 sequences are SGHNT and YYREEE (reference sequence). There are 14 residues in the CDR3. The CDR3 nucleotides are TGTGCCAGCCGCAGTGCGGGGGAAAACAATGAGCAGTTCTTC. It translates to CASRSAGENNEQFF.

The chain links TRBV7-3 to TRBJ2-1, with no clear D. The CDR3 covers 16 residues. The V and J ends lost 2 bases and 0 bases respectively, with 11 bases between them. Germline CDR1 reads SGHTA; CDR2 reads FQGTGA. The CDR3 is CASSLDPSSSYNEQFF. CDR3 nucleotide sequence: TGTGCCAGCAGCTTAGACCCCTCGAGCTCCTACAATGAGCAGTTCTTC.